The entry that follows covers one TCR beta chain sequence. The antigen is not known. Reverse transcription of all isolated RNA meant that expressed TCRB transcripts were sequenced. Samples of naive, central memory and regulatory T cells yielded a mean of around 3.4 million reads. TCRdb keeps only in-frame clones here, not all; method: immunoSEQ multiplex PCR. The repertoire holds roughly 400,000 clones, with about 14% as singletons. These data are taken from a study of beta chain features in type 1 diabetes. Findings and limits, study-wide: Cells with high TCR expression could be over-represented when cDNA is sequenced. The study found moderately but significantly shorter TCRB CDR3s in all four CD4+ subsets of Type 1 diabetes patients.

The junction had 3 bases not matched to a gene; V was cut back by 2 bases and J by 3 bases. CDR3 size: 15 residues. Germline CDR1 and CDR2: MGHRA and YSYEKL. Averaging about 116 mL, one heparinised blood draw was given by each donor. The J gene is TRBJ2-2, the V gene TRBV4-1, with TRBD2 matching over 7 bases. Material for sequencing was naive CD4+ T cells from blood. The clonotype originates from a young man in good health. The DNA of the CDR3 is TGCGCCAGCAGCCAAATAGCGGGCGACACCGGGGAGCTGTTTTTT. Its translation: CASSQIAGDTGELFF.